This T cell receptor beta chain was recovered during a study of T cells in Graves' hyperthyroidism and ophthalmopathy. Researchers took RNA transcripts and amplified the TCR beta CDR3 regions from them. When the TCR CDR3 underwent first-round RT-PCR, the HTBI primer set was used. Via MiXCR, TCRdb re-called the multiplex PCR reads, giving one row per CDR3 protein. The table lists about 510,000 distinct CDR3 sequences, around 43% of them singletons. This CDR3 has 16 amino acids. Trimming stripped 5 bases from V and 6 bases from J, with 20 bases between. Germline CDR1 is LNHDA and CDR2 is SQIVND (reference sequence).

This chain uses TRBV19 with TRBJ1-5; possible D gene TRBD1, 6 bases. The sample was peripheral blood or thyroid tissue (not recorded which). This TCR derives from an adult woman with Graves' disease, either hyperthyroidism or ophthalmopathy (not recorded which). CDR3 amino acids: CASSPGRGALGQPQHF. The CDR3 coding sequence is TGTGCCAGTAGTCCTGGACGGGGGGCGTTGGGTCAGCCCCAGCATTTT.